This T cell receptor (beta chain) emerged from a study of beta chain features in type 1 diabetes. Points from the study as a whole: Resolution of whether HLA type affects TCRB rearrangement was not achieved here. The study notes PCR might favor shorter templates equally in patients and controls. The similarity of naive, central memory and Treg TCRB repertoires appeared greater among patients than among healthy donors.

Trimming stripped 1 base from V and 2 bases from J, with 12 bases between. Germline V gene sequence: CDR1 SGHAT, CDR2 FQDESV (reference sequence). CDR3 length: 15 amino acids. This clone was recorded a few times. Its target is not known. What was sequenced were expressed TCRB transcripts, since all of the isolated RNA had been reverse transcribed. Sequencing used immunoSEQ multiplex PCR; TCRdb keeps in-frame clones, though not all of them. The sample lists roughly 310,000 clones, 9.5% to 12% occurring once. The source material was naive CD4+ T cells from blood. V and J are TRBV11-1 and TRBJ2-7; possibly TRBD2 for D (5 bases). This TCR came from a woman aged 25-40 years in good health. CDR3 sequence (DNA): TGTGCCAGCAGCTTAGATCCAGCGGAAACCTACGAGCAGTACTTC. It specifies CASSLDPAETYEQYF.